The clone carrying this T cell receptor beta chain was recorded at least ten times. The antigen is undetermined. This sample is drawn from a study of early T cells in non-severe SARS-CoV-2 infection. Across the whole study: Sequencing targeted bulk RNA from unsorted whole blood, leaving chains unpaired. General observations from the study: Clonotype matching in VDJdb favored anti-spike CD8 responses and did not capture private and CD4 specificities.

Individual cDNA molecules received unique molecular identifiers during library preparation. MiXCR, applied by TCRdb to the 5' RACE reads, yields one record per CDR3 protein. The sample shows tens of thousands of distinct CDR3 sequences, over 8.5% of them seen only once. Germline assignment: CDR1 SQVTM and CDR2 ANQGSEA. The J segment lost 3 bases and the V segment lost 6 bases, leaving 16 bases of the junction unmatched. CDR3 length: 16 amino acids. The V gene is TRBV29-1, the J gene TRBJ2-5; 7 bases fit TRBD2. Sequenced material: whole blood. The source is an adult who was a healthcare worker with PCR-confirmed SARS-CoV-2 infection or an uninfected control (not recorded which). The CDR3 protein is CSVGDYASGDEETQYF. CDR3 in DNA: TGCAGCGTGGGCGATTACGCTAGCGGAGACGAAGAGACCCAGTACTTC.